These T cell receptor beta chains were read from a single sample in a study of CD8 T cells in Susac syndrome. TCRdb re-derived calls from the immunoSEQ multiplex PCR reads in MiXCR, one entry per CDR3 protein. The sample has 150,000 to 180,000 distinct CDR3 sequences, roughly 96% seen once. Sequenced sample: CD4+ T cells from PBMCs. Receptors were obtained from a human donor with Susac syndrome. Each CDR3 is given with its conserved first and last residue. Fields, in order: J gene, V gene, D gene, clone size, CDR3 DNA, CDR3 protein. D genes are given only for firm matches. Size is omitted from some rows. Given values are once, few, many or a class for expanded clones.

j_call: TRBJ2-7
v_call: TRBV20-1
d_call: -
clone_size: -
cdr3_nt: TGCAGTGCTACGGGGTTAACCTACGAGCAGTACTTC
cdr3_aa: CSATGLTYEQYF

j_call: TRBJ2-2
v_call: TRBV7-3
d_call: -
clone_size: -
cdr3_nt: TGTGCCAGCAGCTCCACTGTAACCGGGGAGCTGTTTTTT
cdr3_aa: CASSSTVTGELFF

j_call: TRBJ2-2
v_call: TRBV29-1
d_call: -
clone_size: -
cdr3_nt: TGCAGCGTTGTTATGGGGGCGTATAACACCGGGGAGCTGTTTTTT
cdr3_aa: CSVVMGAYNTGELFF

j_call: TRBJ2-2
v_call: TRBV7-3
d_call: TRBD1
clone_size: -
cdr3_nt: TGTGCCAGCAGCTTAGGGGGACAGCTAACCGGGGAGCTGTTTTTT
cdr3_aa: CASSLGGQLTGELFF

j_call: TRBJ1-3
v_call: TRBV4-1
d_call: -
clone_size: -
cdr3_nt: TGCGCCAGCAGCCAAGCCCGCAGGGAAGACACCATATATTTT
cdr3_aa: CASSQARREDTIYF

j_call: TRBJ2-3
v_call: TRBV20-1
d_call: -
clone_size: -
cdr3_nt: TGCAGTGCATTAGACAGTCGCACAGATACGCAGTATTTT
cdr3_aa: CSALDSRTDTQYF

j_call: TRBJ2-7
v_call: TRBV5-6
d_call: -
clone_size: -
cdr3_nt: TGTGCCAGCAGCTTGGTTGGCAGGTCGGCAACCTACGAGCAGTACTTC
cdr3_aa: CASSLVGRSATYEQYF

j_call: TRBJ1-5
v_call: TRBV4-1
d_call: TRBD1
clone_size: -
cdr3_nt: TGCGCCAGCAGCCAAGAGAGGACAGGGGGATCAAGCAATCAGCCCCAGCATTTT
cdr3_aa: CASSQERTGGSSNQPQHF

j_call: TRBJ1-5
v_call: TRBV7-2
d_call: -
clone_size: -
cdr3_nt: TGTGCCAGCAGCTTAGGGTCGGGCGGGGTGATGCCCCAGCATTTT
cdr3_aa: CASSLGSGGVMPQHF

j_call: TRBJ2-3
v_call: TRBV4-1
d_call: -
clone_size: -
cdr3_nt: TGCGCCAGCAGCCGCACACACGGGAGTAGCACAGATACGCAGTATTTT
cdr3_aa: CASSRTHGSSTDTQYF

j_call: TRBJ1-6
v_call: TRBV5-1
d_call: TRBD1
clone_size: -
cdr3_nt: TGCGCCAGCAGCCTGCCCCCCCCGGACAGGGGTAGTTCACCCCTCCACTTT
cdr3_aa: CASSLPPPDRGSSPLHF

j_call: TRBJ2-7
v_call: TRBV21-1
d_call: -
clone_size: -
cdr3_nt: TGTGCCTGTGAACGGGGTGAGGGACAGGGGGTTGAAGAGCAGTACTTC
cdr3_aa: CACERGEGQGVEEQYF

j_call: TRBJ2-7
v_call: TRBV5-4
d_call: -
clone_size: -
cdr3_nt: TGTGCCAGCAGCTTGGGGACAGACCTATACGAGCAGTACTTC
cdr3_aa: CASSLGTDLYEQYF

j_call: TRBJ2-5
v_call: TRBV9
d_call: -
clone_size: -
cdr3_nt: TGTGCCAGCAGCGCACCACATATCCGGGACGGCGAAGAGACCCAGTACTTC
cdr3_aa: CASSAPHIRDGEETQYF

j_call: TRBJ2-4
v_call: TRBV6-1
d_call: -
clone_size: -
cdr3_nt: TGTGCCAGCAGCCCGGTGGGGGATGTTGTCAAAAACATTCAGTACTTC
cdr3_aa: CASSPVGDVVKNIQYF

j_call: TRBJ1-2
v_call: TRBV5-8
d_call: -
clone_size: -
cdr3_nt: TGTGCCAGCAGCTTTCAGGGCTACACCTTC
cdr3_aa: CASSFQGYTF

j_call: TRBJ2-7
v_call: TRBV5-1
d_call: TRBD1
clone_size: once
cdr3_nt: TGCGCCAGTTCTACCGGGACAGGGGGCTACGAGCAGTACTTC
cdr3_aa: CASSTGTGGYEQYF

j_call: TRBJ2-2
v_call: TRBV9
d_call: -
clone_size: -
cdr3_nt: TGTGCCAGCAGCGTAATCACAGGGACCGGGGAGCTGTTTTTT
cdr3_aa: CASSVITGTGELFF

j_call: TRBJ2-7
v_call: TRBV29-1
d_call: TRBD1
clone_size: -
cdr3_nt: TGCAGCGTTGGGAGGGGACAGGGAACCTACGAGCAGTACTTC
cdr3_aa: CSVGRGQGTYEQYF

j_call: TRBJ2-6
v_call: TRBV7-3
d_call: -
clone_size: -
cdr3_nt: TGTGCCAGCAGGAGGGACGGCAGCTCTGGGGCCAACGTCCTGACTTTC
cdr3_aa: CASRRDGSSGANVLTF

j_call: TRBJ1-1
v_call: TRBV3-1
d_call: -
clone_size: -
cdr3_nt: TGTGCCAGCAGCCAAGGACTGGGGACGGTGAACACTGAAGCTTTCTTT
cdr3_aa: CASSQGLGTVNTEAFF

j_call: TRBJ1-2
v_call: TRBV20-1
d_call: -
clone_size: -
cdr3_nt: TGCAGTGCTAGATCCGACAGGACGTATGGCTACACCTTC
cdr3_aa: CSARSDRTYGYTF

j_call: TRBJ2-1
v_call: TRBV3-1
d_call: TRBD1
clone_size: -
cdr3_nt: TGTGCCAGCCGAGGGACAGGGGTCGATGAGCAGTTCTTC
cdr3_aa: CASRGTGVDEQFF

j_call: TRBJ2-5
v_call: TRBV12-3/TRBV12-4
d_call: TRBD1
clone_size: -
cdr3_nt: TGTGCCAGCAGCTTTGGACAGGCAGAGACCCAGTACTTC
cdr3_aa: CASSFGQAETQYF

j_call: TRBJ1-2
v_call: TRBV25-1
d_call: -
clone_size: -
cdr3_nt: TGTGCCAGCAGTAAGCTTAACTATGGCTACACCTTC
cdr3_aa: CASSKLNYGYTF

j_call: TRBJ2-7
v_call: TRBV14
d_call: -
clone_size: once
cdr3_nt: TGTGCCAGCAGCCTACGGACAGTTGAGTCCTACGAGCAGTACTTC
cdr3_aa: CASSLRTVESYEQYF

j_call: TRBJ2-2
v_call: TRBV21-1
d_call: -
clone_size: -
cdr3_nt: TGTGCCAGCTCTTTCTCCGGGACAAATGGGGAGCTGTTTTTT
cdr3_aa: CASSFSGTNGELFF

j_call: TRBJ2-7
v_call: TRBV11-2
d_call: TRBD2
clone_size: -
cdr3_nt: TGTGCCAGCAGCAAGACTAGCGGGGGAACCTACGAGCAGTACTTC
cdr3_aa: CASSKTSGGTYEQYF

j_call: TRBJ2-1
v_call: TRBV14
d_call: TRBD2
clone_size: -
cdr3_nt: TGTGCCAGCAGCCCAATACCGGGACTAGCGGGGGGGCTGTACAATGAGCAGTTCTTC
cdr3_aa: CASSPIPGLAGGLYNEQFF

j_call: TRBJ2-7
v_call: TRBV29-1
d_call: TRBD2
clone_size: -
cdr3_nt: TGCAGCGTTGATTTCCTGACTAGCGGGGGGGCTAGAGAGCAGTACTTC
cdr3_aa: CSVDFLTSGGAREQYF

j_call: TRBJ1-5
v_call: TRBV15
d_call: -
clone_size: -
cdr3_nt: TGTGCCACCAAGCAACCGCCCCAGCATTTT
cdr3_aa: CATKQPPQHF

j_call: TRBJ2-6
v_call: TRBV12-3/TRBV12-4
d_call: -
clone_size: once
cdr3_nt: TGTGCCAGCAGTCTGGACACATCTGGGGCCAACGTCCTGACTTTC
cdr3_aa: CASSLDTSGANVLTF

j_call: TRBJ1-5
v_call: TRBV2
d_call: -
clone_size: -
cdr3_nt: TGTGCCAGCAGTGAAGGGGTAAGCAATCAGCCCCAGCATTTT
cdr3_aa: CASSEGVSNQPQHF

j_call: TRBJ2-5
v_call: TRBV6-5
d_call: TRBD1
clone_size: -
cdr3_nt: TGTGCCAGCAGTCCGGGACAGCCTAAAGAGACCCAGTACTTC
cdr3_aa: CASSPGQPKETQYF

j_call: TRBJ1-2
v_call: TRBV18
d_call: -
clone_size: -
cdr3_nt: TGTGCCAGCTCACCCGACAGTAACTATGGCTACACCTTC
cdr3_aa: CASSPDSNYGYTF

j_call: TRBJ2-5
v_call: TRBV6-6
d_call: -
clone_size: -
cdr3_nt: TGTGCCAGCAGGGAGGGCCACGAGACCCAGTACTTC
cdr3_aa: CASREGHETQYF

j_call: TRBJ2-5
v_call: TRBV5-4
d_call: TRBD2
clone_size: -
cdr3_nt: TGTGCCAGCAGCTTGGACAGCGGGGGGAAACAAGAGACCCAGTACTTC
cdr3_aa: CASSLDSGGKQETQYF

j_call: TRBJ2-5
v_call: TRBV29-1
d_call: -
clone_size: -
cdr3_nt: TGCAGCGCTCGGACGCGGTTCCAAGAGACCCAGTACTTC
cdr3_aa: CSARTRFQETQYF

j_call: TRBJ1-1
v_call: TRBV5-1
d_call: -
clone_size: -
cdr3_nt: TGCGCCAGCAGCTCCGGTCCGGGGGACACTGAAGCTTTCTTT
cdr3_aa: CASSSGPGDTEAFF

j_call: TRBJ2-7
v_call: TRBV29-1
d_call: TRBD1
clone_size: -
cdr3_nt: TGCAGCGAATTAGTTGCGCCACGGGACAGGGCCACCTACGAGCAGTACTTC
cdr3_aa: CSELVAPRDRATYEQYF

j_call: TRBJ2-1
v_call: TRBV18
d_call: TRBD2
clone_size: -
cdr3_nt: TGTGCCAGCTCACCTCTACCTAGCGGTTCCTACAATGAGCAGTTCTTC
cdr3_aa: CASSPLPSGSYNEQFF

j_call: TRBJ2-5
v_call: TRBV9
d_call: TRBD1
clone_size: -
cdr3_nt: TGTGCCAGCAGCGCAGGAGAGGGACAGGGTCCAGAGACCCAGTACTTC
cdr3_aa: CASSAGEGQGPETQYF

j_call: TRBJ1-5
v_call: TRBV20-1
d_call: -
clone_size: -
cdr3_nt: TGCAGTGCTAGAGCAGATACTAGCAATCAGCCCCAGCATTTT
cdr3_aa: CSARADTSNQPQHF

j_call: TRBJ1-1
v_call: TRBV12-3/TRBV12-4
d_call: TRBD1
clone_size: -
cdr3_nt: TGTGCCAGCAGACCAGGGACAGCGGGCACTGAAGCTTTCTTT
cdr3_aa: CASRPGTAGTEAFF

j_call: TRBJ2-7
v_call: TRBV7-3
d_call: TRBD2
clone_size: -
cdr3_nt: TGTGCCAGCAGCTTATACCCGGGACTAGCGGGGGGAGGTGGCGAGCAGTACTTC
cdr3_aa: CASSLYPGLAGGGGEQYF

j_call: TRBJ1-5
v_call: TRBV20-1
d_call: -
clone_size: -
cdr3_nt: TGCAGTGCTAGAAAGTGGAATCAGCCCCAGCATTTT
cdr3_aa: CSARKWNQPQHF

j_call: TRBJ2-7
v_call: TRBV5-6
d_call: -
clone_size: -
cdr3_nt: TGTGCCAGCAGCGTCAGAGCCCACGAGCAGTACTTC
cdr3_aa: CASSVRAHEQYF

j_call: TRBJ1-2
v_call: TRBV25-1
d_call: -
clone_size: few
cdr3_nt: TGTGCCAGCAGTGAATCCGGGGGATCCTATGGCTACACCTTC
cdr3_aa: CASSESGGSYGYTF

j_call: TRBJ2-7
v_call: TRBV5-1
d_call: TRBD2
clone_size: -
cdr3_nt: TGCGCCAGCAGCTTGGGACTAGCCGGGAAGAGCTCCTACGAGCAGTACTTC
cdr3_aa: CASSLGLAGKSSYEQYF

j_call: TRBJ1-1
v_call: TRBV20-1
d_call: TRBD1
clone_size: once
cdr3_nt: TGCAGTGCCGACGGCCAGGGGGCCACGATGAACACTGAAGCTTTCTTT
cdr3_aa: CSADGQGATMNTEAFF

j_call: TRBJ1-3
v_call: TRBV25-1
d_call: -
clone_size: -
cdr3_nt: TGTGCCAGCAGTCCCGGGCCCCCAAACACCATATATTTT
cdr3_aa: CASSPGPPNTIYF

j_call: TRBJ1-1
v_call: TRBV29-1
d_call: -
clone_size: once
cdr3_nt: TGCAGCGACAGGGATAATAGAAATGGGGATTTCTTT
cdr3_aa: CSDRDNRNGDFF

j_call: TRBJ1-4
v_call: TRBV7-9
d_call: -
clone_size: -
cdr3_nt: TGTGCCAGCAGGTTGCCCGGGACTCTCGATGAAAAACTGTTTTTT
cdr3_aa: CASRLPGTLDEKLFF

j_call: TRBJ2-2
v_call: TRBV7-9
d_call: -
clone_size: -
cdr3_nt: TGTGCCAGCAGCTACGGAAGGGCTTCCGGGGAGCTGTTTTTT
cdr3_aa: CASSYGRASGELFF